Described below is a single T cell receptor (beta chain) sequence and its context. Its target is not known. The sample comes from a study of T cells expressing NK-cell markers. Study-level information: TCR beta repertoires came from sorted CD3+CD56+NKG2C+, CD3+CD56+NKG2C- and CD3+CD56-NKG2C+ T cells. Serological testing identified seven of the eight sequenced donors as HCMV-seropositive and one as seronegative. General study results and limits: Dominant NKG2C+ clonotypes in over 5 donors made up roughly 1.0-7.5% of CD8+ T cells. The CD3+CD56-NKG2C+ fraction of several donors was likewise dominated by these clonotypes.

The CDR3 totals 15 residues. CDR1 is MNHEY and CDR2 is SVGAGI in the germline V gene. With the 5' RACE reads reprocessed, TCRdb shows one record per CDR3 protein and no DNA. Here the sample table reports about 460,000 distinct CDR3 sequences. The genes are TRBV6-5 and TRBJ1-3; TCRdb reports TRBD1, a call that lacks DNA to check it against. Sequencing was carried out using blood T cells: a sorted CD56 or NKG2C T cell subset, CD4+ or CD8+ T cells, or bulk PBMC T cells (not recorded which). This clonotype was sampled from a woman between 45 and 60 years old in good health. CDR3 residues: CASRRQGISGNTIYF.